This TCR beta chain was sequenced for a study of control samples from healthy donors and cancer patients. CDR1 MNHEY and CDR2 SVGEGT come from the germline V gene. V lost 5 bases, J lost 1 base, and 11 bases lay in between. This CDR3 is 14 amino acids long. The table came from immunoSEQ multiplex PCR; TCRdb's copy has only in-frame clones and leaves some out. This sample has 150,000 to 200,000 clones, with 92% found just once. Material for sequencing was blood. This TCR was recovered from a woman aged 30 to 39 in good health. The chain recombines TRBV6-2 or TRBV6-3 with TRBJ1-1, with a weak D call TRBD1 (5 bases). CDR3 amino acids: CASSPVGANTEAFF. As DNA, the CDR3 is TGTGCCAGCAGTCCGGTAGGGGCGAACACTGAAGCTTTCTTT.